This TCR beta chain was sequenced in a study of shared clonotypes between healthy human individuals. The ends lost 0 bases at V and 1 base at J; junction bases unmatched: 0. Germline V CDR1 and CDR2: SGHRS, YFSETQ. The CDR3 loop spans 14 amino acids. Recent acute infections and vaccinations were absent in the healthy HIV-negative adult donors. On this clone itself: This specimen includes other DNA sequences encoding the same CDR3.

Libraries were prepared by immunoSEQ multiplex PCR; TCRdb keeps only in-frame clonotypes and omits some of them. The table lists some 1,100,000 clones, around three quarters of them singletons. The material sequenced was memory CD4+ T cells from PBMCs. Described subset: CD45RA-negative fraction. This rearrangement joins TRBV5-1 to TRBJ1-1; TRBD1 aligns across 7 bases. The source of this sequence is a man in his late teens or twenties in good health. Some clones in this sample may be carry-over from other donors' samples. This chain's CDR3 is CASSLDRGNTEAFF. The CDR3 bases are TGCGCCAGCAGCTTGGACAGGGGGAACACTGAAGCTTTCTTT.